This T cell receptor (beta chain) emerged from a study of blood T cell repertoires in COVID-19. As for the study in general: Specimens from acute and convalescent COVID-19 originated in the United States, Italy and Spain.

Sequencing used immunoSEQ multiplex PCR; TCRdb keeps in-frame clones, though not all of them. The data show about 140,000 clones, with about three quarters seen just once and around 17% held by the top ten. CDR3 length equals 15 residues. The sequence was collected from a middle-aged man with acute or convalescent COVID-19. J is TRBJ1-1 and V is TRBV21-1; TRBD1 is the table's D call, not checked against the DNA. TRBV21-1 represents a pseudogene. Specimen: peripheral blood. The CDR3 sequence is CASSKAGTLNTEAFF. The DNA of the CDR3 is TGTGCCAGCAGCAAAGCCGGGACACTGAACACTGAAGCTTTCTTT.